This TCR beta chain was identified in a study of blood T cell repertoires in COVID-19. As handled by the study authors: Amplification from reference gene primers served as the basis for estimated nucleated cell counts. Using immunoSEQ multiplex PCR, the repertoire was profiled, and TCRdb retains in-frame clones only, with some absent. The D gene and trimming were derived from the DNA, and the V and J assignments and clone size from that table. The table lists roughly 250,000 clones, approximately 86% of them singletons. CDR1 and CDR2 (germline): MNHEY, SVGEGT. V lost 4 bases, J lost 4 bases, and 5 bases stayed unmatched. This CDR3 is built from 14 residues.

This TCR came from a woman aged 45-59 years who had recovered from COVID-19. The chain recombines TRBV6-2 or TRBV6-3 with TRBJ1-1; 8 nucleotides line up with TRBD1. Sequencing input: PBMCs or T cells enriched from blood (not recorded which). As DNA, the CDR3 is TGTGCCAGCAGTTCCAGGGGGCTCGGCACTGAAGCTTTCTTT. As protein: CASSSRGLGTEAFF.